The sequence of this T cell receptor (beta chain) was determined in a study of patients and donors after allogeneic stem cell transplantation. This CDR3 comprises 14 residues. Germline trimming cut 5 bases from V and 4 bases from J; bases unmatched to any gene: 5. Germline V gives CDR1 SGHTA, CDR2 FQGNSA. TCRdb reprocessed the RT-PCR reads via MiXCR and lists one record per CDR3 protein. The profile shows around 12,000 distinct CDR3 sequences, about 25% of them singletons. The sequence came from a human donor who was either an allogeneic HSCT recipient or a stem cell or donor lymphocyte infusion donor (not recorded which). It is not recorded whose cells these are; they may come from a transplant donor. The J gene is TRBJ1-5, the V gene TRBV7-2; 7 nucleotides align to TRBD1. Sequenced material: blood, either unsorted or a sorted T cell fraction (not recorded which). CDR3 sequence: CASSLEGANQPQHF. In nucleotides, the CDR3 is TGTGCCAGCAGCCTCGAGGGGGCGAATCAGCCCCAGCATTTT.